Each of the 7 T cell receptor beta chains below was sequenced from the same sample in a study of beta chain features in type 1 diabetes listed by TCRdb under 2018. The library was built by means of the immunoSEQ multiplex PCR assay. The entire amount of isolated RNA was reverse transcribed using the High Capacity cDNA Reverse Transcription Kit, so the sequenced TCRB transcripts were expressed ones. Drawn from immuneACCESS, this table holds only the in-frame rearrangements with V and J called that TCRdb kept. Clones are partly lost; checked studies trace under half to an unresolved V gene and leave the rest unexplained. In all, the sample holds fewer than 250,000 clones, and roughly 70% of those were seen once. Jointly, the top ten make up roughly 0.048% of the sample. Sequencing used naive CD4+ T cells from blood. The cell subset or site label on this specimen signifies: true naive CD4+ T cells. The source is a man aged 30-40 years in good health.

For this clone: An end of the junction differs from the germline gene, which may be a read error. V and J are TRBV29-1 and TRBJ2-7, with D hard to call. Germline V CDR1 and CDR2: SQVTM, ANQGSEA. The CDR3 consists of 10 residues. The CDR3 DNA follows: TGCAGCGTTGAAGACTACGGGCAGTACTTC. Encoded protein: CSVEDYGQYF.

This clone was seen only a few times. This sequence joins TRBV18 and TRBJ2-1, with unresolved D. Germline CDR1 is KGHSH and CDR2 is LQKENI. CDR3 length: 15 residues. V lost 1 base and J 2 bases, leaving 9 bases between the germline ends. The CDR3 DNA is TGTGCCAGCTCACCACGGGCACAGACCTACAATGAGCAGTTCTTC. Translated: CASSPRAQTYNEQFF.

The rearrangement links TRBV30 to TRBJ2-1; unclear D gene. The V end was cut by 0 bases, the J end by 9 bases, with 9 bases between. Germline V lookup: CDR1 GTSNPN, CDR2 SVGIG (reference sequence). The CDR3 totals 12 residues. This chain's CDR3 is CAWSVQTPEQFF. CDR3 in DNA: TGTGCCTGGAGTGTACAGACACCTGAGCAGTTCTTC. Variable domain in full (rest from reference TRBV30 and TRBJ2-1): SQTIHQWPATLVQPVGSPLSLECTVEGTSNPNLYWYRQAAGRGLQLLFYSVGIGQISSEVPQNLSASRPQDRQFILSSKKLLLSDSGFYLCAWSVQTPEQFFGPGTRLTVL.

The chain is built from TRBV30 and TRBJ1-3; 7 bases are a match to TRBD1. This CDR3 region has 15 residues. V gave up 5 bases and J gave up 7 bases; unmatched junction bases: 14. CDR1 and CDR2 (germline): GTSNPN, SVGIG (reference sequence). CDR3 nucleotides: TGTGCCTGGGCCCTCAACAGGGGTCAGCAGAACACCATATATTTT. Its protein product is CAWALNRGQQNTIYF.

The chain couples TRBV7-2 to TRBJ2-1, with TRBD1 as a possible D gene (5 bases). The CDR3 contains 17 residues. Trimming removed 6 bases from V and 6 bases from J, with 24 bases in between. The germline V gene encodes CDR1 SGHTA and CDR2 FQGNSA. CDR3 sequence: CASRSQTGAPPGNEQFF. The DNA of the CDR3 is TGTGCCAGCAGATCCCAAACAGGTGCCCCTCCTGGCAATGAGCAGTTCTTC.

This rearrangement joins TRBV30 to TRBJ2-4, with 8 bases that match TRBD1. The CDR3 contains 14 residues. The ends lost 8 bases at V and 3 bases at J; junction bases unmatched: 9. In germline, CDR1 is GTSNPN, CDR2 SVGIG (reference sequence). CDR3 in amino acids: CAVGQGSGKNIQYF. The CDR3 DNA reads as TGTGCCGTAGGACAGGGTAGCGGCAAAAACATTCAGTACTTC. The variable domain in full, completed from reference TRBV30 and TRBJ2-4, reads SQTIHQWPATLVQPVGSPLSLECTVEGTSNPNLYWYRQAAGRGLQLLFYSVGIGQISSEVPQNLSASRPQDRQFILSSKKLLLSDSGFYLCAVGQGSGKNIQYFGAGTRLSVL.

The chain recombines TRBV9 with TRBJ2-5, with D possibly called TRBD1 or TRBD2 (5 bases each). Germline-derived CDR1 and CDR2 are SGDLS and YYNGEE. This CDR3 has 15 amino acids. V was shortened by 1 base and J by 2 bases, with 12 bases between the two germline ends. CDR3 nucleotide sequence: TGTGCCAGCAGCGTATCGGGACGGCCTCAAGAGACCCAGTACTTC. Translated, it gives CASSVSGRPQETQYF.